These 20 T cell receptor beta chains originate from one sample sequenced in a study of tumor and adjacent non-tumor tissue in lung cancer. The template was RNA from unsorted bulk tissue. This non-tumor lung sample came from over 3 cm beyond the tumor edge. Three rounds of nested PCR, following a modified ARM-PCR protocol, produced the TCRbeta library. Each CDR3 protein gets one entry after TCRdb re-called the multiplex PCR reads with MiXCR. The table shows around 50,000 distinct CDR3 sequences, with around 64% occurring only once. The sequenced sample was distant non-tumor lung tissue. Receptor source: a woman in her 70s with non-small cell lung cancer.

To note about this clonotype: Here the CDR3 omits its conserved ending phenylalanine or tryptophan, so a read error is the likely source. The rearrangement uses TRBV29-1 and TRBJ2-1, with D possibly being TRBD2 (5 bases). This CDR3 contains 13 residues. From germline, CDR1 is SQVTM and CDR2 ANQGSEA. Here the CDR3 reads CSVKRQAINEQFS. The CDR3 DNA reads TGTAGCGTAAAACGGCAGGCCATAAATGAGCAGTTCTCC.

About this clonotype itself: The junction departs from the called germline gene at one end, perhaps through a read error. The rearrangement links TRBV4-2 to TRBJ2-2; TRBD2 might be the D (6 bases). The CDR3 consists of 16 residues. CDR1 and CDR2 from the germline V gene are LGHNA and YNFKEQ. The DNA of the CDR3 is TGTGCCAGCAACCAAGATTGGACTACGAACACCGGGGAGCTGTTTTTT. Encoded protein: CASNQDWTTNTGELFF.

This clonotype was seen ten or more times. This sequence joins TRBV28 and TRBJ1-4; TRBD1 matches at 7 bases. Trimming cost V 5 bases and J 2 bases; bases outside gene matches: 8. Germline loops: CDR1 MDHEN, CDR2 SYDVKM. CDR3 size: 16 residues. The DNA of the CDR3 is TGTGCCAGCAGTAACCGACAGGGAGCCACTAATGAAAAACTGTTTTTT. Its translation: CASSNRQGATNEKLFF.

The chain carries TRBV28 and TRBJ1-5; 9 positions agree with TRBD1. The CDR3 totals 17 residues. Germline V CDR1 and CDR2: MDHEN, SYDVKM. After removal of 4 bases from V and 3 bases from J, the junction contained 10 bases not matched to a gene. The CDR3 DNA is TGTGCCAGCAGTTCCTTTTCGACAGGGGGTGACAATCAGCCCCAGCATTTT. Protein sequence: CASSSFSTGGDNQPQHF.

This clonotype was seen at least ten times. This chain links TRBV29-1 with TRBJ2-5; D is tentatively TRBD1 or TRBD2 (5 bases each). CDR3 length: 14 amino acids. Trimming took 3 bases from V and 4 from J, leaving 15 bases between them. Germline V gives CDR1 SQVTM, CDR2 ANQGSEA. The CDR3 is CSVERGPGGETQYF. In DNA form, the CDR3 reads TGCAGCGTTGAGAGGGGCCCAGGTGGAGAGACCCAGTACTTC.

This rearrangement joins TRBV20-1 to TRBJ2-5; 9 nucleotides match TRBD2. The CDR3 loop spans 14 amino acids. V shed 3 bases and J 10 bases; nucleotides not matched to a gene: 12. Germline CDR1 reads DFQATT; CDR2 reads SNEGSKA (reference sequence). CDR3 amino acids: CSARPDQAGGLQYF. The CDR3 DNA follows: TGCAGTGCTAGGCCGGATCAAGCGGGAGGCCTCCAGTACTTC.

The chain employs TRBV29-1 and TRBJ2-7; no clear D gene. V lost 8 bases, J lost 3 bases, and 11 bases lay in between. Germline V lookup: CDR1 SQVTM, CDR2 ANQGSEA. The CDR3 sequence is 11 residues long. CDR3 amino acids: CSIPGFYEQYF. CDR3 DNA sequence: TGCAGCATTCCCGGATTCTACGAGCAGTACTTC.

As regards this clonotype: The CDR3 ends on some other residue instead of the conserved phenylalanine or tryptophan, so this is likely a read error. Because the CDR3's place on the DNA is in doubt, the DNA is left out and the CDR3 is given as listed by TCRdb. The chain is built from TRBV4-1 and TRBJ2-7; the D segment call TRBD2 is taken from the table without a DNA check. 15 amino acids form the CDR3, both terminal residues included. The germline V gene encodes CDR1 MGHRA and CDR2 YSYEKL. The chain's CDR3 is CASSLVPRERYEQYS.

As regards this clonotype: At one end, the junction sequence differs from germline, possibly due to a read error. This chain uses TRBV6-5 with TRBJ2-1, with D perhaps TRBD1 or TRBD2 (5 bases each). CDR3 length: 14 residues. Germline values: CDR1 MNHEY, CDR2 SVGAGI. CDR3 coding DNA: TGTGCCAGCAGCCCTGGGACGGGCAGTTATGAGCAGTTCTTT. Protein sequence: CASSPGTGSYEQFF.

This chain connects TRBV6-2 or TRBV6-3 to TRBJ2-7; no clear D gene. The CDR3 covers 12 residues. CDR1 is MNHEY, CDR2 SVGEGT, per germline. Between the trimmed V and J ends, which lost 7 bases and 10 bases, there was a span of 17 bases. The CDR3 coding sequence is TGTGCCAGCACTTCGTGGGTTGTCGATCAGTACTTC. It translates to CASTSWVVDQYF.

This clonotype occurred many times. The chain combines TRBV5-5 with TRBJ1-5, with 9 positions matching TRBD1. The length of the CDR3 is 16 residues. Germline V gene sequence: CDR1 SGHKS, CDR2 YYEKEE (reference sequence). V was clipped by 0 bases and J by 5 bases; unmatched bases: 6. The CDR3 DNA is TGTGCCAGCAGCTTGGACGGGACAGGGTGGCATCAGCCCCAGCATTTT. Its protein is CASSLDGTGWHQPQHF.

This clonotype was observed at least ten times. V and J are TRBV5-1 and TRBJ2-5; 9 bases are a match to TRBD2. CDR1 is SGHRS and CDR2 is YFSETQ in the germline V gene. This CDR3 has 16 amino acids. Trimming at V came to 0 bases and at J to 3 bases, leaving 6 bases not matched to a gene. CDR3 loop: CASSLGASGKEETQYF. The CDR3 DNA sequence: TGCGCCAGCAGCTTGGGGGCTAGCGGGAAAGAAGAGACCCAGTACTTC.

Points on this clonotype: This sequence may be a read error, since a much larger clone differs from it by one base. The J gene is TRBJ1-5, the V gene TRBV20-1; 8 nucleotides agree with TRBD1. J was trimmed by 5 bases and V by 8 bases; bases with no gene match: 8. The CDR3 spans 13 residues. Germline CDR1 reads DFQATT; CDR2 reads SNEGSKA (reference sequence). CDR3 nucleotides: TGCAGTACGGAACAGGGGGACTATCAGCCCCAGCATTTT. This encodes CSTEQGDYQPQHF.

With regard to this clonotype: One junction end disagrees with the germline gene, perhaps due to a read error. J is TRBJ2-5 and V is TRBV29-1; 7 nucleotides match TRBD2. The CDR3 sequence is 13 residues long. Germline CDR1 and CDR2: SQVTM and ANQGSEA. CDR3 loop: CSVKMVGGETQYF. The CDR3 DNA sequence: TGTAGCGTTAAAATGGTGGGGGGGGAGACCCAGTACTTC.

This clonotype was detected many times. The rearrangement joins TRBV20-1 to TRBJ2-7; 11 bases agree with TRBD1. Germline values: CDR1 DFQATT, CDR2 SNEGSKA (reference sequence). The CDR3 runs to 16 residues. The V gene end was trimmed by 1 base and the J gene end by 4 bases; junction bases not matched to a gene: 9. The CDR3 sequence: CSARVRGQGDSYEQYF. The CDR3 DNA follows: TGCAGTGCTAGAGTTAGGGGACAGGGGGATTCTTACGAGCAGTACTTC.

The chain carries TRBV5-1 and TRBJ2-2, with 8 nucleotides matching TRBD1. The CDR3 extends over 14 amino acids. Germline assignment: CDR1 SGHRS and CDR2 YFSETQ. J lost 7 bases, V lost 4 bases, and 6 bases had no gene match. The CDR3 coding sequence is TGCGCCAGCAGCGGACAGGGTTCGTACGGGGAGCTGTTTTTT. Translating it yields CASSGQGSYGELFF.

V is TRBV29-1 and J is TRBJ2-2; 9 bases map to TRBD2. From germline, CDR1 is SQVTM and CDR2 ANQGSEA. J lost 7 bases, V lost 4 bases, and 4 bases had no gene match. This CDR3 is built from 13 residues. This CDR3 is CSVGQRGVGELFF. Written as DNA, the CDR3 is TGCAGCGTTGGCCAGCGGGGGGTCGGGGAGCTGTTTTTT.

The gene calls are TRBV28 and TRBJ2-3; 7 bases match TRBD2. Losses at the gene ends were 5 bases for V and 5 bases for J; bases not matched to a gene: 19. This CDR3 has 18 amino acids. Germline V lookup: CDR1 MDHEN, CDR2 SYDVKM. CDR3 sequence (DNA): TGTGCCAGCAGTGGTACCCGAGGGACTATCGGCCAGCTAGATACGCAGTATTTT. Translating gives CASSGTRGTIGQLDTQYF.

Notes on this clonotype: One end of the junction varies from germline; a read error may be responsible. The chain recombines TRBV10-2 with TRBJ1-1; D uncertain. CDR3 length: 15 amino acids. Germline lookup yields CDR1 WSHSY and CDR2 SAAADI. The CDR3 DNA sequence: TGCGCAAGCAGTGAGTGGAGCAGTCTGAACAATGAAGCTTTCTTT. This gives the protein CASSEWSSLNNEAFF.

This clonotype was counted at least ten times. The chain employs TRBV11-2 and TRBJ2-4; no clear D gene. The germline CDR1 and CDR2 sequences are SGHAT and FQNNGV. V gave up 4 bases and J gave up 4 bases, with 8 bases separating them. The CDR3 spans 13 residues. The CDR3 reads CASSSATKNIQYF. The DNA for the CDR3 is TGTGCCAGCAGCTCCGCGACTAAAAACATTCAGTACTTC.